The TCR beta chain described here comes from a study of shared clonotypes between healthy human individuals (dated by TCRdb to the early 2020s). Looking at the study overall: The cohort comprised a couple of women and a few men aged 18 to 49 years. For each donor, CD4 naive and CD4 memory were each run on three plates, CD8 naive on two plates, and CD8 memory on one plate. The study deeply sequenced blood TCR repertoires of several healthy adults to estimate repertoire size and the extent of clonotype sharing between individuals. To increase sequencing depth and limit assay-specific biases, TCR repertoire library preparation and sequencing were carried out by different laboratories using diverse techniques. Between about 0.94 and 10 billion PBMCs per donor were obtained by leukapheresis. Here is what the overall study found, with its caveats: Roughly 5% of naive CD4, around 3.5% of naive CD8, roughly 2.4% of memory CD4, and around 0.42% of memory CD8 clonotypes were shared across a few donors. Even with the large sequencing depth, rarefaction of the sorted-subset datasets indicated that sequencing was incomplete. Because the study included only a small number of donors, the genetic and exposure-history diversity represented was limited. Naive subsets generally had larger estimated clonotype richness than memory subsets did. Pairwise subsampling led to the expectation that sequencing depth would affect the degree of clonotype sharing among donors. Higher generation probabilities were observed for clonotypes shared by all four sorted-subset donors than for non-shared clonotypes. Only blood was sampled, and tissue TCR repertoires likely differ from those in blood.

The donors were healthy, HIV-negative adults who had no recently reported acute infections or vaccinations. Every donor was a Caucasian adult residing in Nashville, Tennessee, USA. Magnetic negative selection was used to enrich CD4+ T cells, after which naive cells were positively selected on CD45RA and the negative fraction became the memory subset. Blood was obtained by leukapheresis, after which PBMCs were separated by Ficoll-Histopaque density gradient centrifugation and cryopreserved in liquid nitrogen vapor phase. Analytical flow cytometry was used to check the purity and quantity of each magnetically sorted T cell population. Each sorted fraction had its genomic DNA isolated and then quantified by UV absorbance on a Nanodrop 2000c. The CDR3, from cysteine to phenylalanine, totals 14 residues. Only CDR3 DNA is held: 42 bases, read in frame from base 1. At the junction V is shortened by 6 bases and J by 6 bases, with 15 bases in between. CDR1 MDHEN and CDR2 SYDVKM were looked up in the germline V gene.

Using the deep immunoSEQ assay, multiplex PCR amplified TCR CDR3 regions from genomic DNA. Genomic DNA extracted from each cell subset was distributed evenly over all wells of several immunoSEQ 96-well plates, and each plate served as one replicate. For sorted subsets, around 0.2 ug of genomic DNA, equivalent to tens of thousands of T cell genomes, went into each replicate PCR. Purified libraries were quantified with a Qubit 3.0 fluorometer, sized on a Bioanalyzer 2100, and re-quantified with the KAPA Library Quantification kit. Every immunoSEQ 96-well plate was sequenced on a dedicated single-read 150-cycle Illumina NextSeq 550 flow cell. For the original study's pipeline: Because the immunoSEQ output included only junctional sequences and no quality scores, the filtering could not be the same as the filtering used for full-length reads. To assign V/J genes and CDR3, sequences were annotated against IMGT germline references using PyIR, a Python wrapper for IgBLAST v1.9. Reads were removed for weak V/J assignments (E-value above 1e-6), missing CDR3, stop codons, out-of-frame junctions, or ambiguous translated residues. A V3J clonotype was defined by an identical inferred V gene, J gene, and CDR3 amino acid sequence. Percentage overlap between repertoires was computed as shared unique clonotypes divided by the size of the smaller repertoire. Repertoire richness was assessed with RTK rarefaction, the Chao1 estimator, and Recon v2.1 estimates of unobserved clonotypes. Generation probabilities for all TCRbeta clonotypes obtained by the gDNA method from four donors were computed using OLGA. The clones in this table, taken by TCRdb from immuneACCESS, are in-frame only. Not every clone is retained; where verified, under half of the shortfall comes from an unresolved V gene, and the cause of the rest is unknown. V and J calls plus clone size are reproduced from that table; the DNA served to infer D and trimming. Counted in this sample were over a million clones; 98% of them appeared once. Clones ranked in the top ten supply about 0.45% of the sample.

About this clone itself: The clone's antigen remains unknown. One base away there is no much larger clone; base qualities are not given.

This TCR was recovered from a man aged 30 to 45 in good health. In this chain, TRBV28 is recombined with TRBJ1-5; D gene: possibly TRBD1, on 6 matching bases. The material sequenced was naive CD4+ T cells sorted from blood. The cell subset or site label here, explained by the study, means: CD45RA+ positively selected. The DNA sequence reads TGTGCCAGCAGGGGGGGCCCGTCGGCTCAGCCCCAGCATTTT. This translates into CASRGGPSAQPQHF.